This TCR beta chain derives from a study of T cells after posttransplantation cyclophosphamide. Points from the study as a whole: TRB overlap between skin or GI tissue T cells and blood was limited. Recipient CMV seropositivity and CMV reactivation strongly tracked TRB clonality. Later blood repertoires were often dominated by clones from the donor CD8+ memory compartment.

Produced via immunoSEQ multiplex PCR; TCRdb's table is partial and in-frame only. The table lists about 10,000 clones, about four fifths of them singletons, with 15% in the top ten. On this clone: The antigen remains unidentified.

Busulfan-fludarabine conditioning, marrow transplant, and cyclophosphamide on days +3 and +4 were administered. Per the germline V gene, CDR1 is SGHDT and CDR2 is YYEEEE. The CDR3 has 16 amino acids. V shed 0 bases and J 6 bases; nucleotides not matched to a gene: 7. The material sequenced was PBMCs, taken 1903 days after a stem cell transplant with posttransplant cyclophosphamide. The chain recombines TRBV5-6 with TRBJ2-1, with 9 bases aligning to TRBD1. The TCR comes from a female patient aged 35-55 years who received an allogeneic stem cell transplant from a related donor, was CMV-positive, and had no GVHD. The T cells may come from the graft donor. CDR3: CASSLGSGTGSNEQFF. The CDR3 DNA follows: TGTGCCAGCAGCTTGGGATCCGGGACAGGGTCCAATGAGCAGTTCTTC.